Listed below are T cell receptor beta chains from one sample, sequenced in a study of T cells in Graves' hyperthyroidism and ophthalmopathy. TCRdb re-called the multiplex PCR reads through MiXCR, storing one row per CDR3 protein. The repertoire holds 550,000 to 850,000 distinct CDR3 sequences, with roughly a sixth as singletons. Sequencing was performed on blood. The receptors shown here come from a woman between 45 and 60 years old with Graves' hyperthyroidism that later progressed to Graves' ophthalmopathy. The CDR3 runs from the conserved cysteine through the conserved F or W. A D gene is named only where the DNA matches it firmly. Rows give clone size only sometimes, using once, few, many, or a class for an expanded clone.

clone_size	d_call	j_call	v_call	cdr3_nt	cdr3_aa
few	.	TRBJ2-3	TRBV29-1	TGCAGCTCTGGGGCGGTAGCGAGCACAGATACGCAGTATTTT	CSSGAVASTDTQYF
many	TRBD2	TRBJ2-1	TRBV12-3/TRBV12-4	TGTGCCAGCAGTTTGGAACGGGGGGGCATGTCTAGGTATGAGCAGTTCTTC	CASSLERGGMSRYEQFF
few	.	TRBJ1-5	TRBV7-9	TGTGCCAGCAGCTTCGGAACAGGGCTCCTGGTTACGCAGCCCCAGCATTTT	CASSFGTGLLVTQPQHF
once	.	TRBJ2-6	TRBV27	TGTGCCAGCAGTTTTCAGGGGCTCTCTGGGGCCAACGTCCTGACTTTC	CASSFQGLSGANVLTF
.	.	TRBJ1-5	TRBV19	TGTGCCAGTAGTATCTGGGGGGCCCACAATCAGCCCCAGCATTTT	CASSIWGAHNQPQHF
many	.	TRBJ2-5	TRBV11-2	TGTGCCAGCAGCTTAGGGCACTACCAAGAGACCCAGTACTTC	CASSLGHYQETQYF
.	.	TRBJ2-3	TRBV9	TGTGCCAGCAGCCCCGGGACCCACGGAGCAGATACGCAGTATTTT	CASSPGTHGADTQYF
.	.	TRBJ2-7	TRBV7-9	TGTGCCAGCAGCTTAGCATCTGAGAGTTCCGAGCAGTACTTC	CASSLASESSEQYF
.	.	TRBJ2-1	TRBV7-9	TGTGCCAGCAGCGAGCAGGGGAGGTTCTACAATGAGCAGTTCTTC	CASSEQGRFYNEQFF
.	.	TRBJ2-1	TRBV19	TGTGCCAGTAGTCCCCAGTCTCCATACAATGAGCAGTTCTTC	CASSPQSPYNEQFF
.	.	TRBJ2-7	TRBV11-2	TGTGCCAGCAGCCCGAATAGACAGCCGGCCTACGAGCAGTACTTC	CASSPNRQPAYEQYF
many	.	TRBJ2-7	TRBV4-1	TGCGCCAGCAGCCGGGACACCTACTCCTACGAGCAGTACTTC	CASSRDTYSYEQYF
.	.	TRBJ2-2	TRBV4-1	TGCGCCAGCAGCCATACGGTTGGCGGGGAGCTGTTTTTT	CASSHTVGGELFF
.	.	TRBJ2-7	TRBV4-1	TGCGCCAGCAGCCAAGATCTGGCTAGCCCCGGCTACGAGCAGTACTTC	CASSQDLASPGYEQYF
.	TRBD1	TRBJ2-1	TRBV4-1	TGCGCCAGCAGCCAAGATTGGGGGACAGGGTTTTATGAGCAGTTCTTC	CASSQDWGTGFYEQFF
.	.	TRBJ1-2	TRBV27	TGTGCCAGCAGGGACCGGGAAAGGGGCTACACCTTC	CASRDRERGYTF
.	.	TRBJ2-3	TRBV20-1	TGCAGTGCTAGCCCCACGGAAGCTAGCACAGATACGCAGTATTTT	CSASPTEASTDTQYF
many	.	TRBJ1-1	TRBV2	TGTGCCAGCAGGCTTAAAGGGGGGGGAGACACTGAAGCTTTCTTT	CASRLKGGGDTEAFF
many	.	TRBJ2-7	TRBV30	TGTGCCTGGAGTCCCTGGGACGAGCAGTACTTC	CAWSPWDEQYF
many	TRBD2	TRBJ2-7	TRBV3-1	TGTGCCAGCAGCGCCGGGACTAGCGGCACCTACGAGCAGTACTTC	CASSAGTSGTYEQYF
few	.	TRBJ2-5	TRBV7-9	TGTGCCAGCAGCCCCCGACTAGACTCGCAAGAGACCCAGTACTTC	CASSPRLDSQETQYF
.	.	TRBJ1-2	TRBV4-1	TGCGCCAGCAGCCATGGGGACGCCTTCGCAGGTGGCTACACCTTC	CASSHGDAFAGGYTF
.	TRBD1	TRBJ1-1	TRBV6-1	TGTGCCAGCAGTACTACAGGGGGAAGGACTGAAGCTCTCTTT	CASSTTGGRTEALF
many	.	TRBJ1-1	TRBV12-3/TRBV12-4	TGTGCCAGCAGTTTCTTTATGGAGGACACTGAAGCTTTCTTT	CASSFFMEDTEAFF
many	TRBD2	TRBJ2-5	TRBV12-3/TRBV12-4	TGTGCCAGCACCTTGAGCGGGGGGCAAGAGACCCAGTACTTC	CASTLSGGQETQYF
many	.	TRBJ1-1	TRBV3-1	TGTGCCAGCAGGCCAAGATCCCCCGGGGCTGAAGCTTTCTTT	CASRPRSPGAEAFF
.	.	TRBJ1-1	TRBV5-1	TGCGCCAGCAGCTTGGACGCCATGAACACTGAAGCTTTCTTT	CASSLDAMNTEAFF
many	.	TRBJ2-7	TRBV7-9	TGTGCCAGCAGCTTCGGGCGACTGGGAATCTACGAGCAGTACTTC	CASSFGRLGIYEQYF
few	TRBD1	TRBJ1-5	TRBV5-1	TGCGCCAGCAGCCCGGGACAGGGACATAGACAGCCCCAGCATTTT	CASSPGQGHRQPQHF
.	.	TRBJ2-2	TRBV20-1	TGCAGTGCTAGATCCGGGGGAAACACCGGGGAGCTGTTTTTT	CSARSGGNTGELFF
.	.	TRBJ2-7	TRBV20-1	TGCAGTGCTAGAGATGGTGAAAGCCTCTACGAGCAGTACTTC	CSARDGESLYEQYF
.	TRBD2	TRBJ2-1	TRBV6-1	TGTGCCAGCAGTTTCCCCCAAGCGGGGGGGAACAATGAGCAGTTCTTC	CASSFPQAGGNNEQFF
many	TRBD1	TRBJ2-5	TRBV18	TGTGCCAGCTCACCACCGACCGGGACAGTCGAGACCCAGTACTTC	CASSPPTGTVETQYF
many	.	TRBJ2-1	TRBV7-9	TGTGCCAGCAGCCCCGTTGGGGGTTGGTCCTACAATGAGCAGTTCTTC	CASSPVGGWSYNEQFF
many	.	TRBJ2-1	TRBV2	TGTGCCAGCAGTGAATCCTTTTACTCTCACAATGAGCAGTTCTTC	CASSESFYSHNEQFF